This passage covers 24 T cell receptor beta chains from one sample sequenced in a study of cytomegalovirus exposure and HLA in healthy donors (dated by TCRdb to 2016 to 2017). Library prep was done by the immunoSEQ multiplex PCR assay. For the multiplex PCR, a mixture combining 60 forward primers for TCR Vbeta segments and 13 reverse primers for TCR Jbeta segments was used. Entries here come from immuneACCESS through TCRdb and include only in-frame sequences with V and J called. Some clones fail to appear in such tables; in the studies checked, an unresolved V gene covers under half of the shortfall, and the cause of the remainder is unknown. In all, the sample holds about 180,000 clones, and 65% to 90% of those were seen once. Together, the top ten hold 1% to 1.5% of the sample. The sample was PBMCs. The receptors were gathered from a girl aged 2 to 10 in good health and CMV-seropositive.

This chain connects TRBV7-3 to TRBJ2-7; TRBD1 is a possible D gene (6 bases). Per germline, CDR1 SGHTA and CDR2 FQGTGA. The CDR3 sequence is 15 residues long. With 4 bases removed from V and 3 bases from J, the gap between germline ends came to 16 bases. The CDR3 DNA follows: TGTGCCAGCAGCTCCCAAACAGGGTTCGGCTACGAGCAGTACTTC. Its protein is CASSSQTGFGYEQYF.

The chain recombines TRBV5-1 with TRBJ2-7, with 9 bases fitting TRBD2. The germline V gene encodes CDR1 SGHRS and CDR2 YFSETQ. The CDR3 length is 14 residues. V dropped 2 bases and J dropped 6; count of bases not matched to a gene: 6. The CDR3 coding sequence is TGCGCCAGCAGCTTAGCCGGGACTAGCCGCGAGCAGTACTTC. It translates to CASSLAGTSREQYF.

The J gene is TRBJ2-7, the V gene TRBV5-1; D ambiguous. Germline CDR1 reads SGHRS; CDR2 reads YFSETQ. Trimming pared 0 bases from V and 3 bases from J, leaving 10 bases between. This CDR3 has 14 amino acids. CDR3 residues: CASSLGVSSYEQYF. CDR3 DNA sequence: TGCGCCAGCAGCTTGGGTGTTAGCAGCTACGAGCAGTACTTC.

J is TRBJ1-5 and V is TRBV6-4; D gene unclear. CDR1 and CDR2 from the germline V gene are MRHNA and SNTAGT. With 9 bases removed from V and 7 bases from J, the gap between germline ends came to 19 bases. The CDR3 totals 14 residues. The chain's CDR3 is CASHRGAGWQPQHF. In DNA, the CDR3 is TGTGCCAGTCATAGAGGCGCGGGTTGGCAGCCCCAGCATTTT.

The rearrangement uses TRBV5-1 and TRBJ2-1, with TRBD2 matching over 12 bases. Germline V gives CDR1 SGHRS, CDR2 YFSETQ. The trim removed 0 bases at V and 0 bases at J, leaving 1 base unmatched. The CDR3 contains 17 residues. The CDR3 DNA sequence: TGCGCCAGCAGCTTGGGACTAGCGGGAGCCTCCTACAATGAGCAGTTCTTC. Encoded protein: CASSLGLAGASYNEQFF.

This clone has just a few counts. The chain uses TRBV2 and TRBJ1-5; TRBD1 is a possible D gene (6 bases). Trimming pared 6 bases from V and 6 bases from J, leaving 15 bases between. The CDR3 length is 14 residues. CDR1 and CDR2 (germline): SNHLY, FYNNEI. In nucleotides, the CDR3 is TGTGCCAGCAGGGGGGGGAGGGGGAGTCAGCCCCAGCATTTT. Its translation: CASRGGRGSQPQHF.

The chain recombines TRBV5-1 with TRBJ2-7; the match to TRBD2 covers 10 bases. The germline gives CDR1 SGHRS, CDR2 YFSETQ. This CDR3 has 16 amino acids. Unmatched junction bases numbered 10, after V lost 2 bases and J lost 5 bases. CDR3 sequence: CASSLGGGLASHEQYF. The CDR3 DNA sequence: TGCGCCAGCAGCTTAGGTGGGGGACTAGCGTCCCACGAGCAGTACTTC.

This clone has a single count. This sequence joins TRBV5-5 and TRBJ2-6; 7 nucleotides align to TRBD2. V shed 1 base and J 1 base; nucleotides not matched to a gene: 2. Germline V gives CDR1 SGHKS, CDR2 YYEKEE (reference sequence). This CDR3 contains 16 residues. The CDR3 sequence: CASSLLRGSGANVLTF. As DNA, the CDR3 is TGTGCCAGCAGCTTGTTGCGGGGGTCTGGGGCCAACGTCCTGACTTTC.

This chain's CDR3 is CASSLESGRISGYGYTF. The CDR3 nucleotides are TGTGCCAGCAGCTTAGAGTCAGGTCGAATCTCGGGGTATGGCTACACCTTC. The chain combines TRBV7-9 with TRBJ1-2; no firm D call. Trimming took 1 base from V and 5 from J, leaving 20 bases between them. The CDR3 covers 17 residues. Germline assignment: CDR1 SEHNR and CDR2 FQNEAQ (reference sequence).

The rearrangement links TRBV2 to TRBJ2-1; D not certain. The CDR3 length is 20 residues. Germline loops: CDR1 SNHLY, CDR2 FYNNEI. The V end was cut by 1 base, the J end by 0 bases, with 22 bases between. The CDR3 DNA is TGTGCCAGCAGTGAAGTAACTATAGGTCCATCAATGGGCTCCTACAATGAGCAGTTCTTC. Amino acids: CASSEVTIGPSMGSYNEQFF.

The genes are TRBV28 and TRBJ1-5; D gene ambiguous. V dropped 3 bases and J dropped 5 bases, with 11 bases sitting between them. Germline CDR1 reads MDHEN; CDR2 reads SYDVKM. CDR3 length: 14 amino acids. As DNA, the CDR3 is TGTGCCAGCAGTTTGTTGGCCTTCGATCAGCCCCAGCATTTT. Protein: CASSLLAFDQPQHF. The full variable domain, its missing parts supplied by reference TRBV28 and TRBJ1-5, is DVKVTQSSRYLVKRTGEKVFLECVQDMDHENMFWYRQDPGLGLRLIYFSYDVKMKEKGDIPEGYSVSREKKERFSLILESASTNQTSMYLCASSLLAFDQPQHFGDGTRLSIL.

This chain uses TRBV18 with TRBJ2-7; 8 bases are shared with TRBD1. CDR3 length: 17 residues. J gave up 3 bases and V 3 bases, and 13 bases lay outside the gene matches. Germline V gives CDR1 KGHSH, CDR2 LQKENI. CDR3 coding DNA: TGTGCCAGCTCACCCGACAGGGGACGCGGAGGACGCTACGAGCAGTACTTC. Amino acids: CASSPDRGRGGRYEQYF.

The J gene is TRBJ2-7, the V gene TRBV5-1; possible D gene TRBD1, 6 bases. The CDR3 runs to 13 residues. The germline CDR1 and CDR2 sequences are SGHRS and YFSETQ. With 3 bases removed from V and 3 bases from J, the gap between germline ends came to 10 bases. CDR3 sequence reads: CASSSTGYYEQYF. CDR3 sequence (DNA): TGCGCCAGCAGCTCGACAGGTTACTACGAGCAGTACTTC.

The gene calls are TRBV6-1 and TRBJ1-5, with TRBD1 identical over 9 bases. The germline gives CDR1 MNHNS, CDR2 SASEGT. This CDR3 is built from 15 residues. With 6 bases clipped from V and 6 bases from J, the junction kept 9 bases outside the gene matches. For the CDR3, the DNA is TGTGCCAGCAGAGGAGAACAGGGGGCCATTCAGCCCCAGCATTTT. As protein: CASRGEQGAIQPQHF.

The rearrangement joins TRBV15 to TRBJ2-3, with D unresolved. The V end lost 2 bases, the J end lost 2 bases, and 8 bases lay between the germline ends. The CDR3 loop spans 14 amino acids. From germline, CDR1 is LNHNV and CDR2 YYDKDF (reference sequence). CDR3 bases: TGTGCCACCAGCAGATACAGCCCCACAGATACGCAGTATTTT. It is translated as CATSRYSPTDTQYF.

The J gene is TRBJ1-1, the V gene TRBV5-6, with D tentatively TRBD1 (5 bases). Trimming left V 0 bases short and J 5 bases short, with 14 bases between. This CDR3 comprises 15 residues. Germline V gene data show CDR1 as SGHDT and CDR2 as YYEEEE. The CDR3 sequence: CASSLAGGLGTEAFF. Here the CDR3 DNA reads TGTGCCAGCAGCTTGGCTGGGGGGTTGGGGACTGAAGCTTTCTTT.

The V call is TRBV5-6, the J call TRBJ2-5, with 15 bases matching TRBD2. J gave up 5 bases and V 0 bases, and 5 bases lay outside the gene matches. This CDR3 has 17 amino acids. Per germline, CDR1 SGHDT and CDR2 YYEEEE. The CDR3 is CASSLVGLAGGRETQYF. The CDR3 coding sequence is TGTGCCAGCAGCTTGGTGGGACTAGCGGGAGGTCGCGAGACCCAGTACTTC.

The rearrangement links TRBV9 to TRBJ2-1, with 7 nucleotides matching TRBD1. The V and J ends lost 0 bases and 0 bases, in that order; junction bases with no gene match: 3. The germline V gene encodes CDR1 SGDLS and CDR2 YYNGEE. This CDR3 region has 16 residues. The CDR3 reads CASSVEAGGSYNEQFF. For the CDR3, the DNA is TGTGCCAGCAGCGTAGAGGCAGGGGGCTCCTACAATGAGCAGTTCTTC.

The chain's CDR3 is CASSLAATGTYGYTF. DNA for the CDR3: TGCGCCAGCAGCTTGGCTGCGACAGGGACATATGGCTACACCTTC. The chain combines TRBV5-1 with TRBJ1-2, with 7 bases that match TRBD1. J gave up 5 bases and V 0 bases, and 7 bases lay outside the gene matches. Germline V gene data show CDR1 as SGHRS and CDR2 as YFSETQ. This CDR3 contains 15 residues.

This clone has a single count. The chain has TRBV19 and TRBJ1-6; D gene unclear. Germline V gene lookup returns CDR1 LNHDA and CDR2 SQIVND (reference sequence). The CDR3 totals 14 residues. V gave up 3 bases and J gave up 7 bases, with 10 bases separating them. CDR3 sequence reads: CASSMGIRNSPLHF. The CDR3 nucleotides read TGTGCCAGTAGTATGGGCATTCGGAATTCACCCCTCCACTTT.

V usage is TRBV6-5 and J usage is TRBJ1-1, with unresolved D. Germline values: CDR1 MNHEY, CDR2 SVGAGI. The CDR3 loop spans 15 amino acids. Trimming cost V 2 bases and J 3 bases, with 13 bases left between them. The CDR3 nucleotides read TGTGCCAGCAGTTACGCTGTAGGGAGGGACACTGAAGCTTTCTTT. Protein: CASSYAVGRDTEAFF.

This chain links TRBV14 with TRBJ2-2; 8 positions match TRBD1. Germline CDR1 reads SGHDN; CDR2 reads FVKESK. CDR3 size: 15 residues. V was clipped by 4 bases and J by 6 bases; unmatched bases: 7. CDR3 nucleotide sequence: TGTGCCAGCAGCCGGACAGGGTTCGTCCCCGGGGAGCTGTTTTTT. It encodes CASSRTGFVPGELFF. The variable domain in full, with the rest retrieved from reference TRBV14 and TRBJ2-2, is EAGVTQFPSHSVIEKGQTVTLRCDPISGHDNLYWYRRVMGKEIKFLLHFVKESKQDESGMPNNRFLAERTGGTYSTLKVQPAELEDSGVYFCASSRTGFVPGELFFGEGSRLTVL.

The CDR3 bases are TGTGCCAGCTCACCTCTACAGGGAACCGGGGAGCTGTTTTTT. Protein sequence: CASSPLQGTGELFF. V is TRBV18 and J is TRBJ2-2, with D perhaps matching TRBD1 (6 bases). Germline lookup yields CDR1 KGHSH and CDR2 LQKENI. V lost 3 bases, J lost 5 bases, and 10 bases lay in between. This CDR3 region has 14 residues.

The J gene is TRBJ2-1, the V gene TRBV6-1, with D maybe TRBD1 (5 bases). In germline, CDR1 is MNHNS, CDR2 SASEGT. The CDR3 is made up of 15 amino acids. V dropped 7 bases and J dropped 0 bases, with 13 bases sitting between them. The CDR3 region is CASNQGLSSYNEQFF. The CDR3 region has the DNA TGTGCCAGCAACCAGGGTCTCAGCTCCTACAATGAGCAGTTCTTC.